A single sample is the source of the 15 T cell receptor beta chains below, sequenced in a study of blood T cell repertoires in COVID-19. The data were produced by immunoSEQ multiplex PCR, yet TCRdb's version contains in-frame clones alone and is incomplete. The repertoire holds some 360,000 clones, with approximately 89% as singletons. Sequenced sample: peripheral blood. The receptors shown here come from a woman aged 55-70 years with COVID-19, enrolled during active disease.

The chain uses TRBV11-2 and TRBJ2-7; 9 positions agree with TRBD2. The V segment lost 2 bases and the J segment 0 bases; nucleotides outside the gene matches: 2. CDR1 and CDR2 from the germline V gene are SGHAT and FQNNGV. The CDR3 is 15 residues long. CDR3 in amino acids: CASSLSGGNSYEQYF. The CDR3 DNA reads as TGTGCCAGCAGCTTAAGCGGGGGGAACTCCTACGAGCAGTACTTC.

This clone was seen only once. The chain carries TRBV14 and TRBJ2-7; weak D call: TRBD2 (5 bases). Trimming took 4 bases from V and 6 from J, leaving 13 bases between them. Germline values: CDR1 SGHDN, CDR2 FVKESK. CDR3 length: 13 residues. CDR3 sequence (DNA): TGTGCCAGCAGCCCCGGGGTGGGCCCCGAGCAGTACTTC. Its protein product is CASSPGVGPEQYF.

V and J are TRBV28 and TRBJ2-7; 7 bases are a match to TRBD2. CDR1 and CDR2 from the germline V gene are MDHEN and SYDVKM. The CDR3 loop spans 14 amino acids. V gave up 6 bases and J gave up 6 bases; unmatched junction bases: 11. CDR3 sequence (DNA): TGTGCCAGCAGCCTGGGGGGGATTCGACCCGAGCAGTACTTC. It translates to CASSLGGIRPEQYF.

This sequence joins TRBV5-6 and TRBJ2-5; D not resolved. CDR3 length: 13 amino acids. The V end was cut by 0 bases, the J end by 1 base, with 4 bases between. Germline CDR1 SGHDT, CDR2 YYEEEE. The DNA for the CDR3 is TGTGCCAGCAGCTTGGCTCGCCAAGAGACCCAGTACTTC. This encodes CASSLARQETQYF.

V and J are TRBV5-1 and TRBJ2-1; possible D gene TRBD1, 5 bases. V was clipped by 1 base and J by 6 bases, with 17 bases between them. Germline V gene lookup returns CDR1 SGHRS and CDR2 YFSETQ. The CDR3 has 16 residues. CDR3 residues: CASSLSGAGWGNEQFF. As DNA, the CDR3 is TGCGCCAGCAGCTTGAGTGGGGCAGGGTGGGGCAATGAGCAGTTCTTC.

CDR3 sequence (DNA): TGTGCCAGCAGCTTGGGGCTAGGAGAATACAATGAGCAGTTCTTC. Amino acid sequence: CASSLGLGEYNEQFF. V gene TRBV7-2 combines with J gene TRBJ2-1; perhaps TRBD1 as D (5 bases). The CDR3 is 15 residues long. V was shortened by 3 bases and J by 4 bases, with 13 bases between the two germline ends. Per the germline V gene, CDR1 is SGHTA and CDR2 is FQGNSA. Filled out from reference TRBV7-2 and TRBJ2-1, the complete variable domain reads GAGVSQSPSNKVTEKGKDVELRCDPISGHTALYWYRQSLGQGLEFLIYFQGNSAPDKSGLPSDRFSAERTGGSVSTLTIQRTQQEDSAVYLCASSLGLGEYNEQFFGPGTRLTVL.

The CDR3 loop reads CASKQDTDYGYTF. CDR3 DNA sequence: TGTGCCAGCAAGCAGGACACTGACTATGGCTACACCTTC. The chain carries TRBV27 and TRBJ1-2, with a tentative D call TRBD1 (5 bases). This CDR3 has 13 amino acids. Germline loops: CDR1 MNHEY, CDR2 SMNVEV (reference sequence). V was shortened by 7 bases and J by 3 bases, with 12 bases between the two germline ends.

The chain has TRBV2 and TRBJ2-3; TRBD2 matches at 8 bases. Germline CDR1 and CDR2: SNHLY and FYNNEI. The V segment lost 2 bases and the J segment 6 bases; nucleotides outside the gene matches: 10. This CDR3 spans 16 amino acids. CDR3 sequence: CASSEIGGGTRDTQYF. CDR3 nucleotide sequence: TGTGCCAGCAGTGAAATAGGCGGGGGGACCAGGGATACGCAGTATTTT.

A single count supports this clone. The chain has TRBV7-2 and TRBJ1-1; 7 bases are a match to TRBD1. Germline V gene data show CDR1 as SGHTA and CDR2 as FQGNSA. V trimming: 4 bases; J trimming: 10 bases; junction bases outside the gene matches: 3. The CDR3 is made up of 11 amino acids. Written as DNA, the CDR3 is TGTGCCAGCAGCTCCCACAGGGGAGCTTTCTTT. The encoded protein is CASSSHRGAFF.

The J gene is TRBJ1-3, the V gene TRBV6-5; the D gene is possibly TRBD1 (5 bases). The CDR3 sequence is 12 residues long. V was pared by 6 bases and J by 4 bases, with 7 bases between. Germline values: CDR1 MNHEY, CDR2 SVGAGI. The CDR3 nucleotides are TGTGCCAGCAGCGACAGAGGAAACACCATATATTTT. It is translated as CASSDRGNTIYF.

About this clone itself: A clone one base away is much larger, so this may be a read error. Within the sample, other DNA sequences also encode this same CDR3. The gene calls are TRBV7-3 and TRBJ1-1; possibly TRBD1 for D (6 bases). This CDR3 has 13 amino acids. Trimming left V 6 bases short and J 1 base short, with 9 bases between. Germline CDR1 SGHTA, CDR2 FQGTGA. DNA for the CDR3: TGTGCCAGCAGTTCGACAGGGAACACTGAAGCTTTCTTT. It yields the protein CASSSTGNTEAFF. The full variable domain, its missing parts supplied by reference TRBV7-3 and TRBJ1-1, is GAGVSQTPSNKVTEKGKYVELRCDPISGHTALYWYRQSLGQGPEFLIYFQGTGAADDSGLPNDRFFAVRPEGSVSTLKIQRTERGDSAVYLCASSSTGNTEAFFGQGTRLTVV.

V usage is TRBV5-6 and J usage is TRBJ1-1; perhaps TRBD1 as D (5 bases). Germline CDR1 SGHDT, CDR2 YYEEEE. Trimming removed 3 bases from V and 0 bases from J, with 6 bases in between. This CDR3 is 13 amino acids long. The CDR3 DNA reads as TGTGCCAGCAGCTGGGGGGTGAACACTGAAGCTTTCTTT. Translation gives CASSWGVNTEAFF.

The chain combines TRBV7-6 with TRBJ1-2; 8 positions match TRBD1. V shed 0 bases and J 5 bases; nucleotides not matched to a gene: 5. Germline CDR1 and CDR2: SGHVS and FNYEAQ. The CDR3 loop spans 15 amino acids. Here the CDR3 reads CASSLAGTGVYGYTF. CDR3 bases: TGTGCCAGCAGCTTAGCCGGGACAGGAGTTTATGGCTACACCTTC. Supplemented by reference TRBV7-6 and TRBJ1-2, the full variable domain reads GAGVSQSPRYKVTKRGQDVALRCDPISGHVSLYWYRQALGQGPEFLTYFNYEAQQDKSGLPNDRFSAERPEGSISTLTIQRTEQRDSAMYRCASSLAGTGVYGYTFGSGTRLTVV.

This chain joins TRBV7-9 and TRBJ1-1, with 8 bases lining up with TRBD1. The germline gives CDR1 SEHNR, CDR2 FQNEAQ (reference sequence). J gave up 4 bases and V 5 bases, and 9 bases lay outside the gene matches. The CDR3 is 15 residues long. CDR3 region: CASSRRQTGGTEAFF. CDR3 DNA: TGTGCCAGCAGCCGGCGACAAACAGGGGGCACTGAAGCTTTCTTT.

The V call is TRBV6-1, the J call TRBJ1-1; TRBD1 agrees at 9 bases. CDR1 and CDR2 (germline): MNHNS, SASEGT. The trim removed 2 bases at V and 10 bases at J, leaving 8 bases unmatched. The CDR3 loop spans 14 amino acids. The CDR3 coding sequence is TGTGCCAGCAGTGAAACCCGGGGACAGGGAGGAGCTTTCTTT. It specifies CASSETRGQGGAFF.